The clone carrying this TCR beta chain was seen ten or more times. The antigen remains unidentified. There were TCR beta CDR3 regions amplified from RNA transcripts. HTBI primers were the set used in a first-round RT-PCR of the TCR CDR3. MiXCR was run by TCRdb on the multiplex PCR reads, yielding one entry per CDR3 protein. The table includes some 570,000 distinct CDR3 sequences, approximately 15% detected once. CDR3 size: 16 residues. Germline values: CDR1 SNHLY, CDR2 FYNNEI. Trimming shortened V by 1 base and J by 2 bases, and 12 bases separated the two germline ends. This specimen belongs to a study of T cells in Graves' hyperthyroidism and ophthalmopathy. Notes on the study in general: Within blood appeared most thyroid clonotypes that had expanded above 0.001. Ophthalmopathy cases were set apart from stable hyperthyroidism by a 13 V-J model.

Ophthalmopathy in the patients scored at least 3 on Clinical Activity Score and at least 4 on NOSPECS grade, lasting under 3 months. Together with thyroid ultrasound, orbital computed tomography, serum thyroxine and TRAb, clinical symptoms were used for diagnoses. The source is a woman under 30 with Graves' ophthalmopathy. J is TRBJ1-5 and V is TRBV2; D perhaps matches TRBD1 (5 bases). Sequencing used blood. CDR3 sequence (DNA): TGTGCCAGCAGTGAAGATCCAGGGATGGGCAATCAGCCCCAGCATTTT. Amino acid sequence: CASSEDPGMGNQPQHF.